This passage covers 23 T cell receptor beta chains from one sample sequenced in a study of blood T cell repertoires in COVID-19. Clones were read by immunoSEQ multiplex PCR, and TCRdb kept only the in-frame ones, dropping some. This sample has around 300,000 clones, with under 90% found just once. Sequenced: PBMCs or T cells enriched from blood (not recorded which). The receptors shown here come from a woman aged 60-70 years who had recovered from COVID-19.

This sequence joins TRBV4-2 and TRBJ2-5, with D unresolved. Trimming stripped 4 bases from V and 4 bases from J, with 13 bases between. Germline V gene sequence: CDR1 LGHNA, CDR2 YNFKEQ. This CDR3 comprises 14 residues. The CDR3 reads CASSPSLASETQYF. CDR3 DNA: TGTGCCAGCAGCCCGTCCCTGGCATCAGAGACCCAGTACTTC.

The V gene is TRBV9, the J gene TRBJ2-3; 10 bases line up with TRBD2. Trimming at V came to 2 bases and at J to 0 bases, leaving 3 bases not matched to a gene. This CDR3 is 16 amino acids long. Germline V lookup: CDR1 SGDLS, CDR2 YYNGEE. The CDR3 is CASSVKAGGSTDTQYF. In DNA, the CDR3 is TGTGCCAGCAGCGTCAAAGCGGGAGGGAGCACAGATACGCAGTATTTT.

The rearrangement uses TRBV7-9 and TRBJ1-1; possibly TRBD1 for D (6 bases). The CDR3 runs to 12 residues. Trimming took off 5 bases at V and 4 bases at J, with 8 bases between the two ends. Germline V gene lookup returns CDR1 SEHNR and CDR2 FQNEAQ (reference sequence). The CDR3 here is CASSQQGTEAFF. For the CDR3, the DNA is TGTGCCAGCAGCCAACAGGGCACTGAAGCTTTCTTT.

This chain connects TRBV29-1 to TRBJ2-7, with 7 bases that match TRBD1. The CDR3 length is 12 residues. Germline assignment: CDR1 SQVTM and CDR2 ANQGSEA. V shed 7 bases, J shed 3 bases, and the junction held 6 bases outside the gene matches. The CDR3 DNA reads TGCAGCGCCGGCAGACAGGGCTACGAGCAGTACTTC. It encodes CSAGRQGYEQYF.

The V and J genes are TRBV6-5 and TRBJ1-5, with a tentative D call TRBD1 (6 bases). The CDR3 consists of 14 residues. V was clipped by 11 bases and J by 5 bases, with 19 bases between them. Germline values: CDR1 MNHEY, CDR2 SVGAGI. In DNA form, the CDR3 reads TGTGCCGGCGCGGGGGCCGGGGGAGATCAGCCCCAGCATTTT. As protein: CAGAGAGGDQPQHF.

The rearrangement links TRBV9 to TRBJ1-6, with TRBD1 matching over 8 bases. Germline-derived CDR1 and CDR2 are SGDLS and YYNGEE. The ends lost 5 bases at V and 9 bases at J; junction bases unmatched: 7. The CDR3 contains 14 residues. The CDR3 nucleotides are TGTGCCAGCAGTCCCGGGACAGGTAGTTCACCCCTCCACTTT. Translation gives CASSPGTGSSPLHF.

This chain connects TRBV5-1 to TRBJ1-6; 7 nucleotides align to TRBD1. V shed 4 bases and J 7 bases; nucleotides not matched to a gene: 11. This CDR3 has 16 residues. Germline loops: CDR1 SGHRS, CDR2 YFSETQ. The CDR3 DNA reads TGCGCCAGCAGCCCTAGACAGGGTCGGGGAAATTCACCCCTCCACTTT. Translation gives CASSPRQGRGNSPLHF.

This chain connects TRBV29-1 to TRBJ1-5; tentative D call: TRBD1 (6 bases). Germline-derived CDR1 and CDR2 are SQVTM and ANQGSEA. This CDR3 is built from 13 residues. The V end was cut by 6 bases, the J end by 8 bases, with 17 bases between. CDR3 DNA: TGCAGCGTAGCAACAGGGATGGTGGAGCCCCAGCATTTT. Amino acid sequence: CSVATGMVEPQHF.

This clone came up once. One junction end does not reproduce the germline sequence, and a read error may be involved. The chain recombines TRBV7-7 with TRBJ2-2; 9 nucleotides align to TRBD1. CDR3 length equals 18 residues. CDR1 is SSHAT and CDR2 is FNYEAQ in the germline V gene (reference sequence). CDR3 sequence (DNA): TGTGCTAGCAGCCCGGACAGGGGCGCCTCCCTAAACACCGGGGAGCTGTTTTTT. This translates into CASSPDRGASLNTGELFF.

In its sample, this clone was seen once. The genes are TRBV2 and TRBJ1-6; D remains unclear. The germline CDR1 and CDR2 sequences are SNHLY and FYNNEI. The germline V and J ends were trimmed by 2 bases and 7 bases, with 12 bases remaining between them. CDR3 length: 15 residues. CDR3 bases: TGTGCCAGCAGTGAATCCGGGGTGTGGAATTCACCCCTCCACTTT. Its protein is CASSESGVWNSPLHF.

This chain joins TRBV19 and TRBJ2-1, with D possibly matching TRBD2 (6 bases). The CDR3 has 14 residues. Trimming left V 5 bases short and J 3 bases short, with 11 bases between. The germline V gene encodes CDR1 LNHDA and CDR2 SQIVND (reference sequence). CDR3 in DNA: TGTGCCAGTAGTTCTGGGGGGATCTACAATGAGCAGTTCTTC. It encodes CASSSGGIYNEQFF.

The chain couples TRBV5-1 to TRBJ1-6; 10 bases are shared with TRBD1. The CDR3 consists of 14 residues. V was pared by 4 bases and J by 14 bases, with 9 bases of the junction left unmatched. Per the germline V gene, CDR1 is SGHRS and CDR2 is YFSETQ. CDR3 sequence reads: CASSRDRGEVTLHF. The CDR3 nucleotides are TGCGCCAGCAGCCGGGACAGGGGAGAAGTCACCCTCCACTTT.

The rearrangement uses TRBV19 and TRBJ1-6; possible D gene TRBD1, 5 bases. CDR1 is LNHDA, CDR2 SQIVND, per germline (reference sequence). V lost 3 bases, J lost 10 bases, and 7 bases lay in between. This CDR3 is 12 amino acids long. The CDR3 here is CASSMGQSPLHF. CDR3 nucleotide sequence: TGTGCCAGTAGTATGGGGCAGTCACCCCTCCACTTT.

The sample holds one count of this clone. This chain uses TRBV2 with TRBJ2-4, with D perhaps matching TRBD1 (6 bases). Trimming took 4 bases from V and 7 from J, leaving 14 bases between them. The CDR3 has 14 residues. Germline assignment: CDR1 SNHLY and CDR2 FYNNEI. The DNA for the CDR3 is TGTGCCAGCAGTGGGGTTTCAGGGGTGAACATTCAGTACTTC. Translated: CASSGVSGVNIQYF.

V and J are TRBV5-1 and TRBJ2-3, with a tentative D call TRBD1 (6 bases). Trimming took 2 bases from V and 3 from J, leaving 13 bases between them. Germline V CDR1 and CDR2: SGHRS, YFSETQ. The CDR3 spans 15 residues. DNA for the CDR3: TGCGCCAGCAGCTTTGCAGGGGCAGGGACAGATACGCAGTATTTT. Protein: CASSFAGAGTDTQYF.

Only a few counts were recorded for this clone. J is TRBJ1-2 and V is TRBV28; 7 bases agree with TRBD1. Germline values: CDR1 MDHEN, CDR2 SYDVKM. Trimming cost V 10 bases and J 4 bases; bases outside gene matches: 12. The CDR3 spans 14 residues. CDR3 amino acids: CATQGGTGSYGYTF. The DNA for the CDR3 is TGTGCCACTCAGGGGGGTACAGGTTCCTATGGCTACACCTTC.

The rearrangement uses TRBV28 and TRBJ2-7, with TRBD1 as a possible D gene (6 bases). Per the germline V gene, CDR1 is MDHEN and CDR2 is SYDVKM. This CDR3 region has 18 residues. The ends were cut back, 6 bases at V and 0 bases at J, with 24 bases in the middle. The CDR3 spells CASSSPSKGRTDSYEQYF. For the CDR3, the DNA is TGTGCCAGCAGCTCCCCTTCAAAGGGGCGGACAGACTCCTACGAGCAGTACTTC.

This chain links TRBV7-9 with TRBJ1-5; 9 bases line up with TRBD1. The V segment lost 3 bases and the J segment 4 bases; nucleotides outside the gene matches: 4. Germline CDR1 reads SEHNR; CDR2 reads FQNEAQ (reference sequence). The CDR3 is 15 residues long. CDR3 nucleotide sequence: TGTGCCAGCAGCTTGGCCGGGACAGGGAATCAGCCCCAGCATTTT. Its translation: CASSLAGTGNQPQHF.

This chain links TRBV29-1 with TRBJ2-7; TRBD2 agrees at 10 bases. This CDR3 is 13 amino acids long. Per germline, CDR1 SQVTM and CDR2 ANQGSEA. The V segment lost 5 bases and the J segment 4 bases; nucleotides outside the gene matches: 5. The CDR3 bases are TGCAGCGTTAGGGCTAGCGGGAGTTACGAGCAGTACTTC. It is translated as CSVRASGSYEQYF.

CDR3 DNA: TGTGCCAGCAGCTCTAGCGGGGAACGAATTGAGCAGTTCTTC. The encoded protein is CASSSSGERIEQFF. The chain couples TRBV11-2 to TRBJ2-1, with 9 nucleotides matching TRBD2. Germline V CDR1 and CDR2: SGHAT, FQNNGV. The CDR3 runs 14 residues. The V segment lost 4 bases and the J segment 9 bases; nucleotides outside the gene matches: 7.

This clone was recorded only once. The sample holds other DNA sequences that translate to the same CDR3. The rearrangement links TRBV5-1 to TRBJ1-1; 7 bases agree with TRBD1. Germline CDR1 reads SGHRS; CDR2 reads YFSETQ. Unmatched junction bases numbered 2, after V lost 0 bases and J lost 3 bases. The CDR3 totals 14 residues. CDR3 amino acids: CASSLDRGDTEAFF. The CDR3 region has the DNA TGCGCCAGCAGCTTGGACAGGGGAGACACTGAAGCTTTCTTT.

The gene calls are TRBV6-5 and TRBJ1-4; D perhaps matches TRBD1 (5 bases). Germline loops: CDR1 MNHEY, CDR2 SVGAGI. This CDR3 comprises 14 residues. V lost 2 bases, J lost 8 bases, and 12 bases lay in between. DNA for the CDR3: TGTGCCAGCAGTTACCAGGCAGGGAAGGAAAAACTGTTTTTT. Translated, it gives CASSYQAGKEKLFF.

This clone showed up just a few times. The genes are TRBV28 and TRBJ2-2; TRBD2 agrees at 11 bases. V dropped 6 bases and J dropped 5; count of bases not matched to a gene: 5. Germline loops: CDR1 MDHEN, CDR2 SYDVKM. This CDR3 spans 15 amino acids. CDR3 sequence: CASSRSGRVTGELFF. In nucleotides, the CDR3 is TGTGCCAGCAGCCGTAGCGGGAGGGTGACCGGGGAGCTGTTTTTT.